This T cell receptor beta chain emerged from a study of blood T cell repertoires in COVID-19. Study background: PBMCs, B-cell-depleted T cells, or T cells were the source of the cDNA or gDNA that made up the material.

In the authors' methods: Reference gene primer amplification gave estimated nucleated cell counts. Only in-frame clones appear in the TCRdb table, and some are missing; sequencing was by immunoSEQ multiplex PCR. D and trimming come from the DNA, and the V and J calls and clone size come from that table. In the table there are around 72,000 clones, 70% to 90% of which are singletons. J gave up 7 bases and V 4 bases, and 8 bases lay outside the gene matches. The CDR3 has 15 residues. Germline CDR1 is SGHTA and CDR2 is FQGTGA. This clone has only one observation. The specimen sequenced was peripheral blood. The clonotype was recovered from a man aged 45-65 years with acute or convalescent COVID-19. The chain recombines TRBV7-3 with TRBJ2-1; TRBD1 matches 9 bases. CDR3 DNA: TGTGCCAGCAGCTGGGGACAGGGAGAGGAAAATGAGCAGTTCTTC. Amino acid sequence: CASSWGQGEENEQFF.